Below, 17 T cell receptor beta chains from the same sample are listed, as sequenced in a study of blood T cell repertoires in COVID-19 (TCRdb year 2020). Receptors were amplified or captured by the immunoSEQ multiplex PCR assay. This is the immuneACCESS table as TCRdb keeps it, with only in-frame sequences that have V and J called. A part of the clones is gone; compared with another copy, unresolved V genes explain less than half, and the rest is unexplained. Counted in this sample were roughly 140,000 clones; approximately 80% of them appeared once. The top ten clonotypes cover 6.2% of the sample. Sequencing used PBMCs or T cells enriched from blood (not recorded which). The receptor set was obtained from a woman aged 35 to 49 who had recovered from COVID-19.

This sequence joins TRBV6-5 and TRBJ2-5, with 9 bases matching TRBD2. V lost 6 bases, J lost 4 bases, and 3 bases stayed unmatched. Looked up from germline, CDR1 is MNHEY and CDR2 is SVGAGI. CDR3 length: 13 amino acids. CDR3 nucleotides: TGTGCCAGCAGGCGGGAGGGTGGAGAGACCCAGTACTTC. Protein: CASRREGGETQYF.

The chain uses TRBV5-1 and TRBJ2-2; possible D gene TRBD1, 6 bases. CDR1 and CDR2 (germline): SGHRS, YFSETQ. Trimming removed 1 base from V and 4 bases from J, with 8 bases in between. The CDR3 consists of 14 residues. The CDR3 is CASSLSRGTGELFF. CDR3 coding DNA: TGCGCCAGCAGCTTGTCCAGGGGCACCGGGGAGCTGTTTTTT. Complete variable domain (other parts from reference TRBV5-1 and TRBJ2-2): KAGVTQTPRYLIKTRGQQVTLSCSPISGHRSVSWYQQTPGQGLQFLFEYFSETQRNKGNFPGRFSGRQFSNSRSEMNVSTLELGDSALYLCASSLSRGTGELFFGEGSRLTVL.

CDR3 region: CASSLSGTSGSEELFF. The DNA for the CDR3 is TGTGCCAGCAGTTTATCAGGGACTAGCGGGAGTGAGGAGCTGTTTTTT. V usage is TRBV27 and J usage is TRBJ2-2; the match to TRBD2 covers 14 bases. The CDR3 has 16 residues. Trimming cost V 0 bases and J 10 bases; bases outside gene matches: 4. Germline V gives CDR1 MNHEY, CDR2 SMNVEV (reference sequence).

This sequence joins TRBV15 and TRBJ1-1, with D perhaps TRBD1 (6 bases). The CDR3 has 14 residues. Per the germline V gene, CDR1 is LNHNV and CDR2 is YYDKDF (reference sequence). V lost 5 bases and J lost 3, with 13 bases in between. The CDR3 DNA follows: TGTGCCACCAGCGAACAGGGAGGGGACACTGAAGCTTTCTTT. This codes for CATSEQGGDTEAFF. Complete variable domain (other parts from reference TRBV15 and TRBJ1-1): DAMVIQNPRYQVTQFGKPVTLSCSQTLNHNVMYWYQQKSSQAPKLLFHYYDKDFNNEADTPDNFQSRRPNTSFCFLDIRSPGLGDTAMYLCATSEQGGDTEAFFGQGTRLTVV.

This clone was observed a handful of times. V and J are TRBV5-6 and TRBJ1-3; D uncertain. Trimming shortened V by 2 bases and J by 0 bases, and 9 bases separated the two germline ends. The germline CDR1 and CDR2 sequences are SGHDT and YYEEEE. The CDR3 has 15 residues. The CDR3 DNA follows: TGTGCCAGCAGCTTTTGGGCAGGCTCTGGAAACACCATATATTTT. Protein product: CASSFWAGSGNTIYF.

The CDR3 spells CASSLAANSYNEQFF. The DNA for the CDR3 is TGTGCCAGCAGCTTAGCCGCTAACTCCTACAATGAGCAGTTCTTC. The V gene is TRBV7-6, the J gene TRBJ2-1; D not certain. Germline loops: CDR1 SGHVS, CDR2 FNYEAQ. The CDR3 loop spans 15 amino acids. V dropped 0 bases and J dropped 0 bases, with 6 bases sitting between them. Full variable domain (outside the CDR3, taken from reference TRBV7-6 and TRBJ2-1): GAGVSQSPRYKVTKRGQDVALRCDPISGHVSLYWYRQALGQGPEFLTYFNYEAQQDKSGLPNDRFSAERPEGSISTLTIQRTEQRDSAMYRCASSLAANSYNEQFFGPGTRLTVL.

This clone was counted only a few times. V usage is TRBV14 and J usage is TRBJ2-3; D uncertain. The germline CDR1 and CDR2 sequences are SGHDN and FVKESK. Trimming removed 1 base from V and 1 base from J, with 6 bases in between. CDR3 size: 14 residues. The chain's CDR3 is CASSQVIRTDTQYF. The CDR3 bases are TGTGCCAGCAGCCAAGTAATCCGCACAGATACGCAGTATTTT.

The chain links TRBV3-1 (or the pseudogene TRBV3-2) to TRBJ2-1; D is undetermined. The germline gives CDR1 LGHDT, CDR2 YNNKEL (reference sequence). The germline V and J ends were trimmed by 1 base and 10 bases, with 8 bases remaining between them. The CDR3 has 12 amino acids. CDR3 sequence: CASSQGFGEQFF. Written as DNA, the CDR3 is TGTGCCAGCAGCCAAGGGTTCGGGGAGCAGTTCTTC.

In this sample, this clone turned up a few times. Written as DNA, the CDR3 is TGTGCCATCTTAGCTGAGGCGGGTGGCTCTGAAGCTTTCTTT. Residues: CAILAEAGGSEAFF. The chain is built from TRBV10-3 and TRBJ1-1; D is ambiguous. Between the trimmed V and J ends, which lost 8 bases and 6 bases, there was a span of 19 bases. The CDR3 covers 14 residues. CDR1 and CDR2 (germline): ENHRY, SYGVKD.

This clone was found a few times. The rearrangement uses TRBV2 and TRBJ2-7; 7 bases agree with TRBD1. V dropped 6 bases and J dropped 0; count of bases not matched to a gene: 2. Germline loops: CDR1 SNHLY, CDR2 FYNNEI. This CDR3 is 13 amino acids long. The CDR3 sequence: CASRRDSSYEQYF. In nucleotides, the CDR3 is TGTGCCAGCAGACGGGACAGCTCCTACGAGCAGTACTTC.

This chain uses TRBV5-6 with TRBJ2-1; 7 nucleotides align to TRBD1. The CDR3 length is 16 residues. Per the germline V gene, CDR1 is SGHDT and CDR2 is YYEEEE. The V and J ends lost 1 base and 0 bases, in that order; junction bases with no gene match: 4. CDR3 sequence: CASSLFRDSSYNEQFF. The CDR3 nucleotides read TGTGCCAGCAGCTTGTTCCGGGACAGCTCCTACAATGAGCAGTTCTTC.

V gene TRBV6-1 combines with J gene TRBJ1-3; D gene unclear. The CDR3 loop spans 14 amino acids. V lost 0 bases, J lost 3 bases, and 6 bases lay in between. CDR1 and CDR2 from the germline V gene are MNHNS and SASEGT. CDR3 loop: CASSEATIGNTIYF. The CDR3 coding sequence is TGTGCCAGCAGTGAAGCGACAATTGGAAACACCATATATTTT.

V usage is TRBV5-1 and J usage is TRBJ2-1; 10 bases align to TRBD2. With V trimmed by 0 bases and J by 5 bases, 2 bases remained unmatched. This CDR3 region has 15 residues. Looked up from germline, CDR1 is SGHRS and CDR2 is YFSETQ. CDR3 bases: TGCGCCAGCAGCTTGGCCCTAGCGGGGGACAATGAGCAGTTCTTC. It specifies CASSLALAGDNEQFF.

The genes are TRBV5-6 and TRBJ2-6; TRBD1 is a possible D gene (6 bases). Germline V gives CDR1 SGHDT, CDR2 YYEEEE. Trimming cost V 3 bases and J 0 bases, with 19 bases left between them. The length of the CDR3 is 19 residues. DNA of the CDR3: TGTGCCAGCAGCTCCCTTCTCCATGGACAGACCTCTGGGGCCAACGTCCTGACTTTC. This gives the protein CASSSLLHGQTSGANVLTF. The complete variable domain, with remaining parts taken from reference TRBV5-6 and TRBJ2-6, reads DAGVTQSPTHLIKTRGQQVTLRCSPKSGHDTVSWYQQALGQGPQFIFQYYEEEERQRGNFPDRFSGHQFPNYSSELNVNALLLGDSALYLCASSSLLHGQTSGANVLTFGAGSRLTVL.

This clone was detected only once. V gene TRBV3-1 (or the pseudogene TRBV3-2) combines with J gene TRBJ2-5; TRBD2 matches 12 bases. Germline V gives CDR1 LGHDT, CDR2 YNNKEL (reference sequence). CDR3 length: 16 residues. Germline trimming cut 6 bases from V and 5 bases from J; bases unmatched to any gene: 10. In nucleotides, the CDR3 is TGTGCCAGCAGTCTCAGACTAGCGGGAGTTGATGAGACCCAGTACTTC. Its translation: CASSLRLAGVDETQYF.

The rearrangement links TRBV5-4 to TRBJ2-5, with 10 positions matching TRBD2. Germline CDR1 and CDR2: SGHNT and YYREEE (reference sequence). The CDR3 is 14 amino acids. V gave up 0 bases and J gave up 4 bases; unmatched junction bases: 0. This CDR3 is CASSLGLAGETQYF. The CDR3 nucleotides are TGTGCCAGCAGCTTGGGACTAGCGGGAGAGACCCAGTACTTC.

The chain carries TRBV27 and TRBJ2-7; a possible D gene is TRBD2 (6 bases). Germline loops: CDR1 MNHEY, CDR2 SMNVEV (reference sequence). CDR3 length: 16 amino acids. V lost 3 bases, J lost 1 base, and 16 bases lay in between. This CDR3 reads CASSLGSGGVSYEQYF. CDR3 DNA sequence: TGTGCCAGCAGTTTGGGGTCCGGAGGGGTATCCTACGAGCAGTACTTC.